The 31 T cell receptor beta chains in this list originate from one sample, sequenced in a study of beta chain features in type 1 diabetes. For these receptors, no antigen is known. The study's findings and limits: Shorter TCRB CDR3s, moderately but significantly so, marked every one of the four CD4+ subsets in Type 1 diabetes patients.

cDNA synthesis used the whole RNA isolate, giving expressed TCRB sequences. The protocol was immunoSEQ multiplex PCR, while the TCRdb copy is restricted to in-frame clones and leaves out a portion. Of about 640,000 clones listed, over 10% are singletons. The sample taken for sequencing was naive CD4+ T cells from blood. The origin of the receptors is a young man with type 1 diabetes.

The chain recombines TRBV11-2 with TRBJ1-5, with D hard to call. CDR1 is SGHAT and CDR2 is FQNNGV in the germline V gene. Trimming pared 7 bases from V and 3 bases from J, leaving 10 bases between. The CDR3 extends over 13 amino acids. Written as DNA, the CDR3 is TGTGCCAGCACCAGCGGGTACAATCAGCCCCAGCATTTT. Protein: CASTSGYNQPQHF.

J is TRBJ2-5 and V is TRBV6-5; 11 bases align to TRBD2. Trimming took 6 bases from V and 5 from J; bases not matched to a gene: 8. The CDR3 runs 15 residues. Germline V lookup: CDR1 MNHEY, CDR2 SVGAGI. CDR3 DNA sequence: TGTGCCAGCAGCCACACTAGCGGGGGTCGGGAGACCCAGTACTTC. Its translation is CASSHTSGGRETQYF.

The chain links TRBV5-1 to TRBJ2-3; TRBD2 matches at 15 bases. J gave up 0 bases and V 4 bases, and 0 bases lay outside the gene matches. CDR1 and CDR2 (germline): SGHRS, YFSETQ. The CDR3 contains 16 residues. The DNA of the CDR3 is TGCGCCAGCAGCGGGACTAGCGGGGGGAGCACAGATACGCAGTATTTT. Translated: CASSGTSGGSTDTQYF.

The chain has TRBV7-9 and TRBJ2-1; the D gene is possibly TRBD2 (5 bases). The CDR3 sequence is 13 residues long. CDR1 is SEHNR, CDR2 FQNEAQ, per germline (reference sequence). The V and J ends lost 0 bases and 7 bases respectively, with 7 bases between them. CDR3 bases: TGTGCCAGCAGCTTAGCGCGGGTTAATGAGCAGTTCTTC. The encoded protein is CASSLARVNEQFF.

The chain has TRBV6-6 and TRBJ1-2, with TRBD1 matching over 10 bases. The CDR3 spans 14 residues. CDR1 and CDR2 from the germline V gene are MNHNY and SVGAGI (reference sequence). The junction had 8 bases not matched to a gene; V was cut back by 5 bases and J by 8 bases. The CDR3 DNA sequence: TGTGCCAGCAGTCCCGGGACAGGGGTATTAGGCTACACCTTC. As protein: CASSPGTGVLGYTF.

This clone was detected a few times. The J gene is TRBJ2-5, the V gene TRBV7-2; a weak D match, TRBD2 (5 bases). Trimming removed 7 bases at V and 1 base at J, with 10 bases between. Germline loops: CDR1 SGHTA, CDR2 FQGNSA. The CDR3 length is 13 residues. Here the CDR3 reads CASILRGQETQYF. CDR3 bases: TGTGCCAGCATCCTACGGGGCCAAGAGACCCAGTACTTC.

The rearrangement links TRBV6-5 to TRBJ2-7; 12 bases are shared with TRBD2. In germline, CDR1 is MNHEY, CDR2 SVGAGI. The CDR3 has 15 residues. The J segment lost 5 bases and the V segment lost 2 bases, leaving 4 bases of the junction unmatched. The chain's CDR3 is CASSYPGLAGHEQYF. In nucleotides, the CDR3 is TGTGCCAGCAGTTACCCGGGACTAGCGGGCCACGAGCAGTACTTC.

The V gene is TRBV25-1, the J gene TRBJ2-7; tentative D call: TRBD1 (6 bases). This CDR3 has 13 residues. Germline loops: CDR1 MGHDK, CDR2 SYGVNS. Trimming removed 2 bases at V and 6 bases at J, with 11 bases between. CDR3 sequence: CASSERTGREQYF. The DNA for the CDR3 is TGTGCCAGCAGTGAACGAACAGGGCGCGAGCAGTACTTC.

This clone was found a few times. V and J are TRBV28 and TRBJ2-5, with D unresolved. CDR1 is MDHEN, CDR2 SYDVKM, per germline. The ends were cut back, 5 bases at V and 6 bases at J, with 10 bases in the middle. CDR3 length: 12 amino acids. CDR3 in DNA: TGTGCCAGCAGTCTCGGATGGCAGACCCAGTACTTC. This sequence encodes CASSLGWQTQYF.

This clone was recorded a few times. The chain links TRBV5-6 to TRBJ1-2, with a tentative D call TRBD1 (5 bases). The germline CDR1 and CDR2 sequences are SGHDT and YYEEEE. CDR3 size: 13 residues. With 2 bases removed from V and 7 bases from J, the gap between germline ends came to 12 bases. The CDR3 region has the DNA TGTGCCAGCAGCTTACCGCAGGGACGTGGCTACACCTTC. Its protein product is CASSLPQGRGYTF.

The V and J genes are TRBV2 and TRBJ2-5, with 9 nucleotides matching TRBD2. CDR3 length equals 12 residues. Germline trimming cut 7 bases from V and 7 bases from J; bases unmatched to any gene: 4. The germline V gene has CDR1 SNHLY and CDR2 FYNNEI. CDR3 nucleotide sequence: TGTGCCAGCACCTTAGCGGGGGCGACCCAGTACTTC. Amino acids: CASTLAGATQYF.

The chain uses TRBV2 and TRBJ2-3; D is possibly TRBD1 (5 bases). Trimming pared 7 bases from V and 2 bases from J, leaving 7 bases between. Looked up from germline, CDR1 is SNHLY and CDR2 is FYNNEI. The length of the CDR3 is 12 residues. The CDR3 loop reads CASKGLTDTQYF. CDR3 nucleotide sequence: TGTGCCAGCAAGGGGCTCACAGATACGCAGTATTTT.

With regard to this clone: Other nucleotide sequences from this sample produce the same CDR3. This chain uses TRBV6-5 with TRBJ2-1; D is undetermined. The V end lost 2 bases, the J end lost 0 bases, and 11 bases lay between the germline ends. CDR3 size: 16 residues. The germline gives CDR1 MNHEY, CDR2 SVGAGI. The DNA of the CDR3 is TGTGCCAGCAGTTACCGAGGCGGAAGCTCCTACAATGAGCAGTTCTTC. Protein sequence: CASSYRGGSSYNEQFF.

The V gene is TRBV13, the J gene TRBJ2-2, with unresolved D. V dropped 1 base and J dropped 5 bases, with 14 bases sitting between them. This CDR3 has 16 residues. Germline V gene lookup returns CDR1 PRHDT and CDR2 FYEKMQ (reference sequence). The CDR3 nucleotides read TGTGCCAGCAGCTTAGAAGGTTTCCGGAGAACCGGGGAGCTGTTTTTT. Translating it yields CASSLEGFRRTGELFF.

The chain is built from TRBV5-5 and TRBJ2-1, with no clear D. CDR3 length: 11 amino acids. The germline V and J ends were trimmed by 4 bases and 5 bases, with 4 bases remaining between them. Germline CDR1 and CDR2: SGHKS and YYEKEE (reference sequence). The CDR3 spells CASSADNEQFF. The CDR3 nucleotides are TGTGCCAGCAGCGCCGACAATGAGCAGTTCTTC.

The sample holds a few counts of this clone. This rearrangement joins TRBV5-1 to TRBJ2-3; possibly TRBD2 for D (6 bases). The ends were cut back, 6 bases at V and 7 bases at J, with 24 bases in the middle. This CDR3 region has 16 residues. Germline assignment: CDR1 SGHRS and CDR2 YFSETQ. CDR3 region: CASTRESGSPFYTQYF. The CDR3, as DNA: TGCGCCAGCACCCGAGAAAGCGGGTCTCCCTTCTATACGCAGTATTTT.

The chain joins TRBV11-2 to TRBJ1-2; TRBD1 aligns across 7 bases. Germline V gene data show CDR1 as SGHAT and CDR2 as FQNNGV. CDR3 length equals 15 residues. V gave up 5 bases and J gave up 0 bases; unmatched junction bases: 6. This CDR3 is CASSAGQAANYGYTF. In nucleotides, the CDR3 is TGTGCCAGCAGCGCCGGACAGGCTGCTAACTATGGCTACACCTTC.

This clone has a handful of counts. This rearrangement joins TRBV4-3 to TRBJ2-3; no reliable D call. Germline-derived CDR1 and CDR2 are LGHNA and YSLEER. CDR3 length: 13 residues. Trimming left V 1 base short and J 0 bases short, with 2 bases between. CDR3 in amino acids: CASSQASTDTQYF. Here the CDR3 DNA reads TGCGCCAGCAGCCAAGCAAGCACAGATACGCAGTATTTT.

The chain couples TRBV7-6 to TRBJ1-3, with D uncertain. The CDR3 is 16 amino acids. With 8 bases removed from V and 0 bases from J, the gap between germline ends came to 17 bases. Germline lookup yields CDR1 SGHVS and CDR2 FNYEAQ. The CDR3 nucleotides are TGTGCCAGCGCGCAAGTTGGGCGCAGCTCTGGAAACACCATATATTTT. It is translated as CASAQVGRSSGNTIYF. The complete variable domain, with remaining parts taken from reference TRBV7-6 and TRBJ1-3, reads GAGVSQSPRYKVTKRGQDVALRCDPISGHVSLYWYRQALGQGPEFLTYFNYEAQQDKSGLPNDRFSAERPEGSISTLTIQRTEQRDSAMYRCASAQVGRSSGNTIYFGEGSWLTVV.

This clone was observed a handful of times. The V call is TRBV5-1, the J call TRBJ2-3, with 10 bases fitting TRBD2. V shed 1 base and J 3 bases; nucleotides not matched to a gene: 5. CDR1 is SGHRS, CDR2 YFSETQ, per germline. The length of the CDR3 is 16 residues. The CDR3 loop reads CASSLRSGGTTDTQYF. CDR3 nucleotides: TGCGCCAGCAGCTTGCGTAGCGGGGGGACGACAGATACGCAGTATTTT.

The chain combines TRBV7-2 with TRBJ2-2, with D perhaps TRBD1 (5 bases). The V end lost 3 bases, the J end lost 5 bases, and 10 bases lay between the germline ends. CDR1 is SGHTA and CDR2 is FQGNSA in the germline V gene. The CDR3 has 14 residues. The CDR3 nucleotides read TGTGCCAGCAGCTTTTCTCAGGGAACCGGGGAGCTGTTTTTT. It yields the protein CASSFSQGTGELFF.

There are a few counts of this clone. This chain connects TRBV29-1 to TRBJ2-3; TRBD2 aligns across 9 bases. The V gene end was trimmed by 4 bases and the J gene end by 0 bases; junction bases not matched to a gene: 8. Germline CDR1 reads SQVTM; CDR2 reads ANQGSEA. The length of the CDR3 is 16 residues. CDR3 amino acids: CSVVYSGGLSTDTQYF. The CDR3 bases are TGCAGCGTTGTATATAGCGGGGGTTTAAGCACAGATACGCAGTATTTT.

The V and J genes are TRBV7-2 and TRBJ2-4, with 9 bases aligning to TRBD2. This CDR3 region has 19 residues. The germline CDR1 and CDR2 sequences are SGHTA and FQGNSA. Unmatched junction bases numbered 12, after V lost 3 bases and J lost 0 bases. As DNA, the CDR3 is TGTGCCAGCAGCTTGGATAGCGGGGGCCGACTACTAGCCAAAAACATTCAGTACTTC. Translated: CASSLDSGGRLLAKNIQYF.

The CDR3 coding sequence is TGTGCCAGTAGTATCGTTGCGGACTCCTACGAGCAGTACTTC. This gives the protein CASSIVADSYEQYF. V usage is TRBV19 and J usage is TRBJ2-7; D gene unclear. The CDR3 is 14 residues long. Trimming removed 3 bases at V and 0 bases at J, with 9 bases between. CDR1 is LNHDA, CDR2 SQIVND, per germline (reference sequence).

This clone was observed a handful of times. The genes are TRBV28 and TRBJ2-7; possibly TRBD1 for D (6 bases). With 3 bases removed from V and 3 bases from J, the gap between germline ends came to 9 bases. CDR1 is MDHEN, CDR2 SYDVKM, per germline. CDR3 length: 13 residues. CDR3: CASSLKGVYEQYF. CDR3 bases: TGTGCCAGCAGTTTGAAGGGGGTCTACGAGCAGTACTTC.

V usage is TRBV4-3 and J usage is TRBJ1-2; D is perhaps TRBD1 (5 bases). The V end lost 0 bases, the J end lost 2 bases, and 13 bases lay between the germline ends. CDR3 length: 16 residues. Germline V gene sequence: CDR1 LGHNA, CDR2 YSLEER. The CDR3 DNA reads TGCGCCAGCAGCCAAGAGGGCATTGGGGGAAACTATGGCTACACCTTC. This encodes CASSQEGIGGNYGYTF.

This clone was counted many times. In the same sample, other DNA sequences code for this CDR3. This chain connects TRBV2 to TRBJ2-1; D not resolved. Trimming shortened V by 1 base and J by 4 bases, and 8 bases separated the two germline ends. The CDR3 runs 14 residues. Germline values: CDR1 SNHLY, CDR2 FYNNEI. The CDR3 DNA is TGTGCCAGCAGTGAAGACTCCGCTTACAATGAGCAGTTCTTC. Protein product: CASSEDSAYNEQFF.

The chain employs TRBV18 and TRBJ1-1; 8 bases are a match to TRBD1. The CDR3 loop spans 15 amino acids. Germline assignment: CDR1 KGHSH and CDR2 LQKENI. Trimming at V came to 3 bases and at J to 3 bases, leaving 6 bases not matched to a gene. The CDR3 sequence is CASSPTGQEDTEAFF. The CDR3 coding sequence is TGTGCCAGCTCACCCACGGGACAGGAAGACACTGAAGCTTTCTTT.

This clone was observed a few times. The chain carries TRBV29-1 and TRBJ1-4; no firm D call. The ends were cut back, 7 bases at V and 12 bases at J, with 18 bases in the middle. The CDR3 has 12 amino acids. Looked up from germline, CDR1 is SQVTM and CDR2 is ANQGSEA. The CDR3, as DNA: TGCAGCGCCCGACTCGTGGGGAGTGAACTGTTTTTT. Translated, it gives CSARLVGSELFF.

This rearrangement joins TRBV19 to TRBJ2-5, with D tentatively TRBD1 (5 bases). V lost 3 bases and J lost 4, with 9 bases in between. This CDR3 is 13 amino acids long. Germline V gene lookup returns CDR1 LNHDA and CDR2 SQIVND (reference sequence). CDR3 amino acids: CASSMTQGETQYF. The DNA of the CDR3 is TGTGCCAGTAGTATGACCCAGGGAGAGACCCAGTACTTC.

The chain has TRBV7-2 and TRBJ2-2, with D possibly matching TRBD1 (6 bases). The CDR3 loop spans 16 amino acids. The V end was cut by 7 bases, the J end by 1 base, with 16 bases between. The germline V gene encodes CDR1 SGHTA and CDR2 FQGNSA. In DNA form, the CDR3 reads TGTGCCAGCACCCGTAATCCACAGGGGAACACCGGGGAGCTGTTTTTT. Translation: CASTRNPQGNTGELFF. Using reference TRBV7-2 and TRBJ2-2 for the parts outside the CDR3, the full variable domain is GAGVSQSPSNKVTEKGKDVELRCDPISGHTALYWYRQSLGQGLEFLIYFQGNSAPDKSGLPSDRFSAERTGGSVSTLTIQRTQQEDSAVYLCASTRNPQGNTGELFFGEGSRLTVL.